This TCR beta chain stems from a study of blood T cell repertoires in COVID-19. In the source study's methods: Cell counts per sample came from amplifying reference gene primers. Sequencing was performed with immunoSEQ multiplex PCR; in TCRdb, only in-frame clones are kept and a portion is missing. V and J calls and clone size are copied from that table; D and trimming were computed from the DNA. The sample consists of a few hundred thousand clones, 86% of them appearing once. The length of the CDR3 is 15 residues. The ends were cut back, 5 bases at V and 2 bases at J, with 13 bases in the middle. Germline V gives CDR1 MDHEN, CDR2 SYDVKM.

The receptor was derived from a woman between 45 and 65 years old with acute or convalescent COVID-19. The rearrangement uses TRBV28 and TRBJ2-1, with D possibly matching TRBD2 (5 bases). Sample: peripheral blood. CDR3 nucleotides: TGTGCCAGCAGTCGACTACCGAATGCCTACAATGAGCAGTTCTTC. This codes for CASSRLPNAYNEQFF. Complete variable domain (other parts from reference TRBV28 and TRBJ2-1): DVKVTQSSRYLVKRTGEKVFLECVQDMDHENMFWYRQDPGLGLRLIYFSYDVKMKEKGDIPEGYSVSREKKERFSLILESASTNQTSMYLCASSRLPNAYNEQFFGPGTRLTVL.